This T cell receptor (beta chain) came from a study of control samples from healthy donors and cancer patients. Clones were read by immunoSEQ multiplex PCR, and TCRdb kept only the in-frame ones, dropping some. The table has 400,000 to 500,000 clones, 80% to 95% seen once. Germline V gene sequence: CDR1 LNHDA, CDR2 SQIVND (reference sequence). V shed 8 bases and J shed 0 bases, with 11 bases lying between them. The CDR3 spans 13 residues. Sequencing was done on a sample of PBMCs. This clonotype was sampled from a man in his forties with head and neck cancer. The chain couples TRBV19 to TRBJ2-7, with D possibly matching TRBD1 (6 bases). The CDR3 region has the DNA TGTGCCAGTGGACAGCACGACTCCTACGAGCAGTACTTC. It specifies CASGQHDSYEQYF.